This TCR beta chain was retrieved from a study of cytomegalovirus exposure and HLA in healthy donors. With respect to this clone: Its cognate antigen is unknown.

The study's findings and limits: Equally common other TCR beta chains were less clonally expanded than HLA-associated ones, a later analysis found.

The CDR3 runs 16 residues. The germline gives CDR1 LGHNA, CDR2 YNFKEQ. Researchers ran the PCR with 60 Vbeta and 13 Jbeta primers. Sequencing was performed with immunoSEQ multiplex PCR; in TCRdb, only in-frame clones are kept and a portion is missing. The sample lists 200,000 to 250,000 clones; about 70% were seen once. This clonotype originated in a man aged 35 to 55 in good health and CMV-seropositive. The J gene is TRBJ2-5, the V gene TRBV4-2, with 9 nucleotides matching TRBD2. Judging by the DNA end, TRBJ2-7 fits better; the J call may be wrong. Sequencing was done on a sample of PBMCs. DNA of the CDR3: TGTGCCAGCAGCCAAGCTGGAGCGGGGGGCAACCGCGAGCAGTACTTC. This translates into CASSQAGAGGNREQYF.